This entry concerns a single T cell receptor beta chain. This specimen comes from a study of blood T cell repertoires in COVID-19. Study in general: Samples representing acute and convalescent COVID-19 were sourced from the United States, Italy and Spain.

Using immunoSEQ multiplex PCR, the repertoire was profiled, and TCRdb retains in-frame clones only, with some absent. Seen here are 150,000 to 200,000 clones, approximately 88% observed once, and the top ten hold more than 4.5%. Those designated as exposed participants met a COVID-19 case within 2 weeks before study entry. The sample comprised PBMCs or T cells enriched from blood (not recorded which). The clonotype comes from an older man who had been exposed to COVID-19.

The CDR3 loop is CASSGLRSNQPQHF. The DNA for the CDR3 is TGTGCCAGCAGTGGGCTCCGTAGCAATCAGCCCCAGCATTTT. The genes are TRBV2 and TRBJ1-5; no reliable D call. The V and J ends lost 4 bases and 0 bases respectively, with 7 bases between them. Germline assignment: CDR1 SNHLY and CDR2 FYNNEI. The CDR3 runs 14 residues.